The subject of this entry is one TCR beta chain. The source of the sample is a study of PD-L1 blockade in urothelial cancer. Sequencing used immunoSEQ multiplex PCR; TCRdb keeps in-frame clones, though not all of them. This table has roughly 45,000 clones, approximately 90% appearing once. The CDR3 has 13 residues. In germline, CDR1 is SNHLY, CDR2 FYNNEI. J was trimmed by 7 bases and V by 5 bases; bases with no gene match: 4. Sample contribution per patient ranged from 1 to 8, covering pretreatment and on-treatment. Sequencing was performed on PBMCs, taken around atezolizumab (anti-PD-L1) treatment. This TCR was recovered from a woman in her sixties or seventies with urothelial cancer. This rearrangement joins TRBV2 to TRBJ1-4; 7 bases are a match to TRBD1. The CDR3 spells CASSRGRSEKLFF. DNA for the CDR3: TGTGCCAGCAGTAGGGGGCGATCTGAAAAACTGTTTTTT. Full variable domain (outside the CDR3, taken from reference TRBV2 and TRBJ1-4): EPEVTQTPSHQVTQMGQEVILRCVPISNHLYFYWYRQILGQKVEFLVSFYNNEISEKSEIFDDQFSVERPDGSNFTLKIRSTKLEDSAMYFCASSRGRSEKLFFGSGTQLSVL.